Presented here are 11 T cell receptor beta chains from one specimen sequenced in a study of control samples from healthy donors and cancer patients (dated by TCRdb to 2018 to 2021). The library relied on the immunoSEQ multiplex PCR assay. In its TCRdb copy, this immuneACCESS table keeps in-frame sequences only and misses some clones. Where compared with another copy, unresolved V genes explain less than half of these, and the others have no known cause. The sample data list about 250,000 clones, and around 80% of these were observed just once. The ten largest clones represent 10% to 15% of the sample. Sequencing was carried out using PBMCs. These receptors were collected from a woman aged 60 to 75 with lung cancer.

A single count supports this clone. The rearrangement uses TRBV3-1 (or the pseudogene TRBV3-2) and TRBJ2-1; TRBD1 matches 8 bases. V trimming: 4 bases; J trimming: 0 bases; junction bases outside the gene matches: 5. Per germline, CDR1 LGHDT and CDR2 YNNKEL (reference sequence). The CDR3 has 16 residues. The DNA for the CDR3 is TGTGCCAGCAGCCGAGGGACAGGCCTCTCCTACAATGAGCAGTTCTTC. Residues: CASSRGTGLSYNEQFF.

V usage is TRBV19 and J usage is TRBJ1-1; 12 nucleotides align to TRBD1. CDR1 LNHDA and CDR2 SQIVND come from the germline V gene (reference sequence). The CDR3 covers 15 residues. Trimming cost V 7 bases and J 7 bases; bases outside gene matches: 10. The CDR3 is CASTLWGQGAGEAFF. CDR3 bases: TGTGCCAGTACCCTATGGGGACAGGGGGCAGGTGAAGCTTTCTTT.

The rearrangement joins TRBV28 to TRBJ1-1; D gene ambiguous. The CDR3 has 12 residues. CDR1 is MDHEN, CDR2 SYDVKM, per germline. V was shortened by 3 bases and J by 3 bases, with 5 bases between the two germline ends. The CDR3 DNA reads TGTGCCAGCAGTTTCCTTGACACTGAAGCTTTCTTT. The encoded protein is CASSFLDTEAFF.

The chain employs TRBV5-1 and TRBJ1-4; D possibly corresponds to TRBD1 (6 bases). V was clipped by 0 bases and J by 5 bases, with 14 bases between them. The germline V gene has CDR1 SGHRS and CDR2 YFSETQ. The CDR3 length is 16 residues. CDR3 loop: CASSLGGKGGNEKLFF. DNA of the CDR3: TGCGCCAGCAGCTTGGGCGGGAAAGGGGGGAATGAAAAACTGTTTTTT.

The chain combines TRBV6-4 with TRBJ2-1; D call uncertain. The germline V gene encodes CDR1 MRHNA and CDR2 SNTAGT. The CDR3 is 13 residues long. Trimming removed 4 bases from V and 8 bases from J, with 12 bases in between. The CDR3 sequence: CASSALGSDEQFF. Written as DNA, the CDR3 is TGTGCCAGCAGTGCCCTAGGCTCAGATGAGCAGTTCTTC.

This chain links TRBV11-3 with TRBJ2-1; TRBD1 matches at 8 bases. The CDR3 is made up of 17 amino acids. V lost 1 base to trimming and J lost 3 bases; unmatched junction nucleotides: 8. Germline loops: CDR1 SGHNT, CDR2 YENEEA. CDR3 sequence reads: CASSLGDGTGYYNEQFF. Written as DNA, the CDR3 is TGTGCCAGCAGCTTAGGGGACGGGACAGGTTACTACAATGAGCAGTTCTTC.

V gene TRBV11-2 combines with J gene TRBJ1-4; perhaps TRBD1 as D (5 bases). The germline CDR1 and CDR2 sequences are SGHAT and FQNNGV. V was trimmed by 7 bases and J by 2 bases, leaving 17 bases between them. The CDR3 is made up of 16 amino acids. The CDR3 nucleotides read TGTGCCAGCACCCGACTGGGGGTTCGGACTAATGAAAAACTGTTTTTT. Its protein is CASTRLGVRTNEKLFF.

The chain links TRBV2 to TRBJ1-2; D possibly corresponds to TRBD1 (6 bases). The CDR3 totals 15 residues. V was cut by 7 bases and J by 3 bases, with 18 bases left in between. From germline, CDR1 is SNHLY and CDR2 FYNNEI. In DNA form, the CDR3 reads TGTGCCAGCACGGACCCCCTAGGGGGGTACTATGGCTACACCTTC. Translated, it gives CASTDPLGGYYGYTF.

The chain recombines TRBV2 with TRBJ1-2; the D gene is possibly TRBD1 (6 bases). The CDR3 runs to 15 residues. CDR1 SNHLY and CDR2 FYNNEI come from the germline V gene. Trimming left V 1 base short and J 7 bases short, with 16 bases between. The CDR3 nucleotides read TGTGCCAGCAGTGAAGAAACAGGGCTATTCAGTGGCTACACCTTC. The encoded protein is CASSEETGLFSGYTF.

Note on this clone: Distinct nucleotide sequences in the sample also encode this CDR3. The chain combines TRBV5-1 with TRBJ2-3; possibly TRBD1 for D (5 bases). Germline loops: CDR1 SGHRS, CDR2 YFSETQ. CDR3 length: 14 amino acids. Between the trimmed V and J ends, which lost 2 bases and 3 bases, there was a span of 10 bases. The CDR3 bases are TGCGCCAGCAGCTTAGGAACAGGTACAGATACGCAGTATTTT. The encoded protein is CASSLGTGTDTQYF.

V usage is TRBV5-1 and J usage is TRBJ2-5; D perhaps matches TRBD2 (6 bases). V was cut by 5 bases and J by 1 base, with 12 bases left in between. Germline V lookup: CDR1 SGHRS, CDR2 YFSETQ. The CDR3 is 14 residues long. This CDR3 is CASSLGGVQETQYF. For the CDR3, the DNA is TGCGCCAGCAGTCTCGGCGGGGTCCAAGAGACCCAGTACTTC.